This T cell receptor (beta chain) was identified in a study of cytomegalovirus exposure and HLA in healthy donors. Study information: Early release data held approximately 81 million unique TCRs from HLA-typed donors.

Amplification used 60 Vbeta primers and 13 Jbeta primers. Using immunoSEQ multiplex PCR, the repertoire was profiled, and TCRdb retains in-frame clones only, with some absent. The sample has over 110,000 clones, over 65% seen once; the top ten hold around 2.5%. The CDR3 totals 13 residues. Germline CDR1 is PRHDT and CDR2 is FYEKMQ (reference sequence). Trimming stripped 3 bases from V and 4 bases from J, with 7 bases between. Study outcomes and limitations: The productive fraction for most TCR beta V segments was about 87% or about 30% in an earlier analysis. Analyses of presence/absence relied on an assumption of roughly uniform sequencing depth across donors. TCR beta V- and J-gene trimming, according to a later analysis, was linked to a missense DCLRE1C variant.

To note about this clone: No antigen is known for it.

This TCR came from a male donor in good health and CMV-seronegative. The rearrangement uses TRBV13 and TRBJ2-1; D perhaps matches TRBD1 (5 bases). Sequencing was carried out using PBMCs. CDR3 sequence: CASSLTAYNEQFF. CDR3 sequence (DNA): TGTGCCAGCAGCTTGACAGCGTACAATGAGCAGTTCTTC.